The 23 T cell receptor beta chains given below trace back to one sample, sequenced in a study of shared clonotypes between healthy human individuals (dated by TCRdb to 2018 to 2020). The library came from the immunoSEQ multiplex PCR assay. This immuneACCESS table, as held by TCRdb, lists in-frame sequences with V and J called but not all clones. Of the missing ones, under half trace to an unresolved V gene in checked studies; the others have no known cause. The sample table holds around 550,000 clones, of which about 95% were seen once. The top ten constitute about 0.054% of the sample. Sequenced: naive CD4+ T cells sorted from blood. The cell subset or site label on this specimen signifies: CD45RA+ positively selected. The receptor source for this set is a woman aged 25 to 39 in good health.

The genes are TRBV19 and TRBJ2-1; possibly TRBD1 or TRBD2 for D (5 bases each). Trimming took 8 bases from V and 0 from J, leaving 14 bases between them. The CDR3 runs 15 residues. In germline, CDR1 is LNHDA, CDR2 SQIVND (reference sequence). The CDR3 bases are TGTGCCAGTCCTGGGGGAACGAGCTCCTACAATGAGCAGTTCTTC. Translating gives CASPGGTSSYNEQFF.

This clone was seen just once. The chain combines TRBV11-2 with TRBJ2-1; no clear D gene. Germline V CDR1 and CDR2: SGHAT, FQNNGV. The CDR3 runs to 14 residues. The V end was cut by 5 bases, the J end by 5 bases, with 13 bases between. CDR3 in amino acids: CASSRVRSDNEQFF. CDR3 DNA: TGTGCCAGCAGCCGCGTCAGGTCGGACAATGAGCAGTTCTTC.

The rearrangement links TRBV7-2 to TRBJ2-1, with 11 bases fitting TRBD2. CDR1 SGHTA and CDR2 FQGNSA come from the germline V gene. The CDR3 has 15 amino acids. V lost 4 bases to trimming and J lost 8 bases; unmatched junction nucleotides: 7. For the CDR3, the DNA is TGTGCCAGCAGCTCCGGGACTAGCGGTTTGTATGAGCAGTTCTTC. As protein: CASSSGTSGLYEQFF.

V and J are TRBV6-5 and TRBJ2-1; 9 nucleotides align to TRBD2. The V segment lost 2 bases and the J segment 6 bases; nucleotides outside the gene matches: 5. Germline loops: CDR1 MNHEY, CDR2 SVGAGI. The CDR3 has 15 amino acids. The CDR3 is CASSYPAGGINEQFF. The CDR3 nucleotides are TGTGCCAGCAGTTACCCGGCGGGAGGGATCAATGAGCAGTTCTTC.

The chain employs TRBV28 and TRBJ2-4; D is unresolved. This CDR3 comprises 16 residues. Germline V gives CDR1 MDHEN, CDR2 SYDVKM. The V gene lost 3 bases and the J gene lost 9 bases, with 21 bases spanning the gap. The CDR3 loop reads CASSFPGVIGAGIQYF. The CDR3 DNA reads TGTGCCAGCAGTTTCCCCGGTGTGATAGGCGCTGGCATTCAGTACTTC. Using reference TRBV28 and TRBJ2-4 for the parts outside the CDR3, the full variable domain is DVKVTQSSRYLVKRTGEKVFLECVQDMDHENMFWYRQDPGLGLRLIYFSYDVKMKEKGDIPEGYSVSREKKERFSLILESASTNQTSMYLCASSFPGVIGAGIQYFGAGTRLSVL.

V gene TRBV6-1 combines with J gene TRBJ2-1; weak D call: TRBD2 (6 bases). Germline CDR1 reads MNHNS; CDR2 reads SASEGT. This CDR3 has 13 amino acids. V was trimmed by 7 bases and J by 8 bases, leaving 15 bases between them. The CDR3 sequence is CASTGLEGHEQFF. In DNA form, the CDR3 reads TGTGCCAGCACGGGACTGGAGGGTCATGAGCAGTTCTTC.

The chain has TRBV6-6 and TRBJ1-2; the D gene is possibly TRBD1 (6 bases). From germline, CDR1 is MNHNY and CDR2 SVGAGI (reference sequence). The CDR3 has 13 residues. Trimming cost V 2 bases and J 5 bases, with 9 bases left between them. The CDR3 here is CASSYDRSYGYTF. Here the CDR3 DNA reads TGTGCCAGCAGTTACGACAGGTCATATGGCTACACCTTC.

This chain joins TRBV11-2 and TRBJ2-2; D gene uncertain. Germline V gene sequence: CDR1 SGHAT, CDR2 FQNNGV. This CDR3 region has 14 residues. V lost 5 bases to trimming and J lost 0 bases, with 7 bases between them. The CDR3 loop reads CASSRLSNTGELFF. The CDR3 DNA reads TGTGCCAGCAGCCGGCTTTCGAACACCGGGGAGCTGTTTTTT.

The V and J genes are TRBV28 and TRBJ1-5; no clear D. This CDR3 has 16 amino acids. V was clipped by 7 bases and J by 5 bases, with 21 bases between them. Looked up from germline, CDR1 is MDHEN and CDR2 is SYDVKM. In nucleotides, the CDR3 is TGTGCCAGCAATCCGAAGGGCTATTACTTCGATCAGCCCCAGCATTTT. Protein: CASNPKGYYFDQPQHF.

The rearrangement joins TRBV2 to TRBJ2-1, with D tentatively TRBD1 (6 bases). Trimming cost V 11 bases and J 5 bases, with 10 bases left between them. Germline V gene sequence: CDR1 SNHLY, CDR2 FYNNEI. The CDR3 sequence is 11 residues long. CDR3 bases: TGTGCCGGGGACAAAAACAATGAGCAGTTCTTC. Protein sequence: CAGDKNNEQFF.

The genes are TRBV6-5 and TRBJ2-1; TRBD1 matches 10 bases. V gave up 4 bases and J gave up 7 bases; unmatched junction bases: 7. CDR1 and CDR2 (germline): MNHEY, SVGAGI. The CDR3 runs to 15 residues. The CDR3 nucleotides are TGTGCCAGCAGTTTTGGACAGGGGGAACGAAATGAGCAGTTCTTC. It codes for CASSFGQGERNEQFF.

To note about this clone: The same CDR3 arises from other DNA sequences in this sample as well. The rearrangement joins TRBV5-1 to TRBJ2-7, with TRBD2 identical over 11 bases. This CDR3 spans 15 amino acids. The ends lost 4 bases at V and 2 bases at J; junction bases unmatched: 5. Germline CDR1 reads SGHRS; CDR2 reads YFSETQ. CDR3 amino acids: CASSPRLAGTYEQYF. The CDR3 DNA reads as TGCGCCAGCAGCCCTAGACTAGCGGGGACCTACGAGCAGTACTTC. Looking up the rest from reference TRBV5-1 and TRBJ2-7 gives the full variable domain: KAGVTQTPRYLIKTRGQQVTLSCSPISGHRSVSWYQQTPGQGLQFLFEYFSETQRNKGNFPGRFSGRQFSNSRSEMNVSTLELGDSALYLCASSPRLAGTYEQYFGPGTRLTVT.

This rearrangement joins TRBV19 to TRBJ2-5; D ambiguous. The J call may be in error: the DNA end matches TRBJ2-7 better. This CDR3 comprises 14 residues. The germline CDR1 and CDR2 sequences are LNHDA and SQIVND (reference sequence). CDR3 DNA sequence: TGTGCCAGTAAGAACACGGGCGGTACCTACGAGCAGTACTTC. Its translation is CASKNTGGTYEQYF.

This clone was counted only a few times. The CDR3 protein is CASSLTRAGNQPQHF. CDR3 sequence (DNA): TGTGCCAGCAGTTTAACCCGCGCTGGCAATCAGCCCCAGCATTTT. This chain connects TRBV27 to TRBJ1-5; D is uncertain. The CDR3 has 15 residues. Per germline, CDR1 MNHEY and CDR2 SMNVEV (reference sequence). Trimming pared 2 bases from V and 2 bases from J, leaving 10 bases between.

The chain carries TRBV20-1 and TRBJ1-2; D is ambiguous. Germline V CDR1 and CDR2: DFQATT, SNEGSKA (reference sequence). The V and J ends lost 6 bases and 5 bases respectively, with 4 bases between them. The CDR3 spans 9 residues. In nucleotides, the CDR3 is TGCAGTGCCAAGTATGGCTACACCTTC. Its protein is CSAKYGYTF.

The genes are TRBV6-5 and TRBJ2-5; D unclear. Trimming removed 6 bases at V and 12 bases at J, with 14 bases between. CDR1 and CDR2 (germline): MNHEY, SVGAGI. The CDR3 extends over 11 amino acids. In nucleotides, the CDR3 is TGTGCCAGCAGACGATTGACGTCGGAGTACTTC. Encoded protein: CASRRLTSEYF.

The chain recombines TRBV5-1 with TRBJ1-3; TRBD1 might be the D (5 bases). The germline V and J ends were trimmed by 4 bases and 0 bases, with 11 bases remaining between them. Germline-derived CDR1 and CDR2 are SGHRS and YFSETQ. The CDR3 length is 15 residues. CDR3 nucleotide sequence: TGCGCCAGCAGCAAACAGGCCAGCTCTGGAAACACCATATATTTT. Its protein product is CASSKQASSGNTIYF. Looking up the rest from reference TRBV5-1 and TRBJ1-3 gives the full variable domain: KAGVTQTPRYLIKTRGQQVTLSCSPISGHRSVSWYQQTPGQGLQFLFEYFSETQRNKGNFPGRFSGRQFSNSRSEMNVSTLELGDSALYLCASSKQASSGNTIYFGEGSWLTVV.

The V and J genes are TRBV13 and TRBJ2-7; D might be TRBD1 or TRBD2, each matching 5 bases. The CDR3 extends over 15 amino acids. Between the trimmed V and J ends, which lost 1 base and 6 bases, there was a span of 16 bases. CDR1 and CDR2 from the germline V gene are PRHDT and FYEKMQ (reference sequence). The CDR3 DNA reads TGTGCCAGCAGCTTAGAGCGAGGGACCGCACGCGAGCAGTACTTC. It yields the protein CASSLERGTAREQYF.

To note about this clone: The junction and the germline gene differ at one end; a read error may be behind it. Other DNA sequences of this sample code for an identical CDR3. This chain connects TRBV6-5 to TRBJ2-7; D is undetermined. Germline V gene lookup returns CDR1 MNHEY and CDR2 SVGAGI. The CDR3 is made up of 11 amino acids. In DNA form, the CDR3 reads TGTGCCAGCAGCTACTTATACGAGCAGTACTTC. Translating it yields CASSYLYEQYF.

The rearrangement joins TRBV9 to TRBJ1-3; TRBD1 matches at 7 bases. The CDR3 length is 15 residues. Unmatched junction bases numbered 4, after V lost 4 bases and J lost 0 bases. From germline, CDR1 is SGDLS and CDR2 YYNGEE. The CDR3 nucleotides are TGTGCCAGCAGCCCAGGGGGAACCTCTGGAAACACCATATATTTT. This codes for CASSPGGTSGNTIYF. The variable domain in full, with the rest retrieved from reference TRBV9 and TRBJ1-3, is DSGVTQTPKHLITATGQRVTLRCSPRSGDLSVYWYQQSLDQGLQFLIQYYNGEERAKGNILERFSAQQFPDLHSELNLSSLELGDSALYFCASSPGGTSGNTIYFGEGSWLTVV.

The gene calls are TRBV28 and TRBJ2-2; TRBD1 is a possible D gene (5 bases). CDR3 length: 14 residues. Germline CDR1 MDHEN, CDR2 SYDVKM. V lost 3 bases to trimming and J lost 5 bases, with 10 bases between them. CDR3 sequence (DNA): TGTGCCAGCAGTTTCTGGGGCAGGACCGGGGAGCTGTTTTTT. It yields the protein CASSFWGRTGELFF.

The gene calls are TRBV11-2 and TRBJ1-2; possible D gene TRBD1, 5 bases. This CDR3 region has 16 residues. Germline loops: CDR1 SGHAT, CDR2 FQNNGV. Between the trimmed V and J ends, which lost 5 bases and 5 bases, there was a span of 21 bases. The CDR3 region is CASSPLRGRAEYGYTF. CDR3 coding DNA: TGTGCCAGCAGCCCCCTACGAGGCAGGGCGGAATATGGCTACACCTTC.

Only one count was recorded for this clone. The chain joins TRBV5-1 to TRBJ2-7; D might be TRBD1 (5 bases). Trimming pared 4 bases from V and 3 bases from J, leaving 14 bases between. This CDR3 spans 14 amino acids. Germline lookup yields CDR1 SGHRS and CDR2 YFSETQ. CDR3 amino acids: CASSVRGFGYEQYF. The CDR3 bases are TGCGCCAGCAGCGTTAGGGGTTTTGGCTACGAGCAGTACTTC.